Listed below are T cell receptor beta chains from one sample, sequenced in a study of CD8 T cells in Susac syndrome. TCRdb re-called the immunoSEQ multiplex PCR reads with MiXCR, one entry per CDR3 protein. The sample consists of approximately 170,000 distinct CDR3 sequences, about 91% of them appearing once. Sequenced input: CD4+ T cells from PBMCs. These receptors all come from a human donor in good health. Both conserved end residues are trimmed from each CDR3. Rows give clone size only sometimes, using once, few, many, or a class for an expanded clone.

NA,TRBV11-2,ASSLDESEAF
NA,TRBV20-1,SAAAGGSGNTIY
NA,TRBV7-2,ASSLRPGTVNTEAF
once,TRBV3-1,ASSRRGGDEQF
NA,TRBV2,ASSGVDGEKLF
NA,TRBV20-1,SARDWGGRSTEAF
NA,TRBV28,ASRGGGRGPQH
once,TRBV5-1,ASIGDNTYEQY
NA,TRBV9,ASSDGYNYGYT
once,TRBV2,ASSGTARTNTGELF
NA,TRBV7-2,ASSPRTGPSGGYGYT
NA,TRBV7-2,ASSQGRSYEQY
NA,TRBV5-1,ASSKGTLNEKLF
NA,TRBV3-1,ASSQAGLAATDTQY
few,TRBV5-1,ASSASGSGSRETQY
NA,TRBV19,ASSSGQTTLEAF
NA,TRBV9,ASSVGGLLQETQY
NA,TRBV7-8,ASSLVGGRYGYT
NA,TRBV7-2,ASSFQGGNYGYT
NA,TRBV6-6,ASSYPTDRVSYEQY
once,TRBV28,ASSSPTGYYGYT
NA,TRBV5-1,ASSLRGGEAEAF
NA,TRBV4-1,ASSQGPGGANVLT
NA,TRBV13,ASSRGQFYGYT
NA,TRBV12-3/TRBV12-4,ASSPRTGPYEQY
few,TRBV28,ASSLPGPYEQY
NA,TRBV20-1,SAPSFTATYEQY
NA,TRBV7-9,ASSPGQGLRNTIY
NA,TRBV7-7,ASSLAGDGTQY
few,TRBV7-2,ASSFSYSYEQY
NA,TRBV5-1,ASSRGLAGFEGNEQY
once,TRBV6-5,ASSYRDRATYEQY
once,TRBV2,ASVRDRAYEQY
NA,TRBV28,ASSSYGKLF
NA,TRBV28,ASSPGQPSTDTQY
NA,TRBV6-5,ASSYEAGELF
NA,TRBV10-3,AIGPSGRMETQY
NA,TRBV12-3/TRBV12-4,ASPRVAGGFYEQY
NA,TRBV20-1,SAMEAGESQETQY
NA,TRBV6-5,ASSYLGEGTEAF
NA,TRBV20-1,SARGRVSYGASPLH
NA,TRBV28,ASGQDYEQY
few,TRBV6-2/TRBV6-3,ASSDRDTNQPQH
NA,TRBV27,ASSLHITGVPYNEQF
NA,TRBV6-5,VSETPYNEQF